This is a list of T cell receptor beta chains from one sample in a study of cytomegalovirus exposure and HLA in healthy donors. The assay was immunoSEQ multiplex PCR, and TCRdb's table has in-frame clones only and misses some. The sample holds approximately 220,000 clones, approximately 79% seen once. The sequenced sample consisted of PBMCs. The receptors were sampled from a man aged 18 to 30 in good health and CMV-seronegative. Each CDR3 is given with its conserved first and last residue. A D gene is named only where the DNA matches it firmly. Size is omitted from some rows. Given values are once, few, many or a class for expanded clones.

len: 17; j_gene: TRBJ2-1; abundance: .; v_gene: TRBV14; d_gene: TRBD2; CDR3aa: CASSQDLREDSYNEQFF; CDR3nt: TGTGCCAGCAGCCAAGATTTGCGGGAGGACTCCTACAATGAGCAGTTCTTC
len: 15; j_gene: TRBJ1-4; abundance: .; v_gene: TRBV7-2; d_gene: .; CDR3aa: CASSDFGGGTEKLFF; CDR3nt: TGTGCCAGCAGCGACTTTGGGGGGGGGACTGAAAAACTGTTTTTT
len: 18; j_gene: TRBJ1-5; abundance: .; v_gene: TRBV4-3; d_gene: TRBD1; CDR3aa: CASSQEAPGGRGNQPQHF; CDR3nt: TGCGCCAGCAGCCAAGAAGCTCCAGGGGGCAGAGGCAATCAGCCCCAGCATTTT
len: 17; j_gene: TRBJ2-1; abundance: once; v_gene: TRBV19; d_gene: .; CDR3aa: CASSIDTPQGFYNEQFF; CDR3nt: TGTGCCAGTAGTATAGATACCCCACAGGGTTTCTACAATGAGCAGTTCTTC
len: 17; j_gene: TRBJ2-5; abundance: .; v_gene: TRBV4-1; d_gene: TRBD2; CDR3aa: CASSQDLSGRGSETQYF; CDR3nt: TGCGCCAGCAGCCAAGATCTGAGCGGGAGGGGGTCGGAGACCCAGTACTTC
len: 16; j_gene: TRBJ1-4; abundance: .; v_gene: TRBV4-2; d_gene: .; CDR3aa: CASSQDPGPTNEKLFF; CDR3nt: TGTGCCAGCAGCCAAGATCCTGGGCCCACTAATGAAAAACTGTTTTTT
len: 13; j_gene: TRBJ2-5; abundance: .; v_gene: TRBV9; d_gene: TRBD1; CDR3aa: CASSVGQGETQYF; CDR3nt: TGTGCCAGCAGCGTTGGACAGGGTGAGACCCAGTACTTC
len: 14; j_gene: TRBJ2-2; abundance: once; v_gene: TRBV11-2; d_gene: .; CDR3aa: CASSLVGGSGELFF; CDR3nt: TGTGCCAGCAGCTTAGTTGGGGGGTCCGGGGAGCTGTTTTTT
len: 15; j_gene: TRBJ2-2; abundance: once; v_gene: TRBV9; d_gene: TRBD2; CDR3aa: CASSVEAAGTGELFF; CDR3nt: TGTGCCAGCAGCGTAGAGGCAGCGGGAACCGGGGAGCTGTTTTTT
len: 15; j_gene: TRBJ1-2; abundance: .; v_gene: TRBV19; d_gene: TRBD1; CDR3aa: CASSMAAGGSSGYTF; CDR3nt: TGTGCCAGTAGTATGGCGGCAGGGGGCTCGTCTGGCTACACCTTC
len: 15; j_gene: TRBJ2-6; abundance: .; v_gene: TRBV5-1; d_gene: .; CDR3aa: CASSLRGSGANVLTF; CDR3nt: TGCGCCAGCAGCTTGAGGGGATCTGGGGCCAACGTCCTGACTTTC
len: 16; j_gene: TRBJ2-1; abundance: .; v_gene: TRBV4-3; d_gene: .; CDR3aa: CASSQEALGSYNEQFF; CDR3nt: TGCGCCAGCAGCCAAGAAGCCCTAGGCTCCTACAATGAGCAGTTCTTC
len: 13; j_gene: TRBJ2-2; abundance: .; v_gene: TRBV7-9; d_gene: .; CDR3aa: CASSLTGVEELFF; CDR3nt: TGTGCCAGCAGCTTAACGGGGGTAGAGGAGCTGTTTTTT
len: 11; j_gene: TRBJ2-4; abundance: .; v_gene: TRBV6-5; d_gene: TRBD1; CDR3aa: CASSDRDIQYF; CDR3nt: TGTGCCAGCAGTGACAGGGACATTCAGTACTTC
len: 14; j_gene: TRBJ1-2; abundance: .; v_gene: TRBV28; d_gene: TRBD1; CDR3aa: CASSWRTGGYGYTF; CDR3nt: TGTGCCAGCAGCTGGCGGACAGGGGGCTATGGCTACACCTTC
len: 15; j_gene: TRBJ1-5; abundance: .; v_gene: TRBV9; d_gene: .; CDR3aa: CASSAMGLINQPQHF; CDR3nt: TGTGCCAGCAGCGCGATGGGGCTAATTAATCAGCCCCAGCATTTT
len: 13; j_gene: TRBJ1-5; abundance: .; v_gene: TRBV5-4; d_gene: TRBD1; CDR3aa: CASSEDRERPQHF; CDR3nt: TGTGCCAGCAGCGAGGACAGGGAACGGCCCCAGCATTTT
len: 11; j_gene: TRBJ2-7; abundance: .; v_gene: TRBV7-9; d_gene: .; CDR3aa: CASSPGFEQYF; CDR3nt: TGTGCCAGCAGCCCGGGGTTCGAGCAGTACTTC
len: 13; j_gene: TRBJ1-1; abundance: .; v_gene: TRBV19; d_gene: .; CDR3aa: CASSIQVPTEAFF; CDR3nt: TGTGCCAGTAGTATACAGGTTCCCACTGAAGCTTTCTTT
len: 15; j_gene: TRBJ2-7; abundance: .; v_gene: TRBV14; d_gene: TRBD1; CDR3aa: CASSRPGQGAYEQYF; CDR3nt: TGTGCCAGCAGCCGGCCCGGACAGGGGGCCTACGAGCAGTACTTC
len: 14; j_gene: TRBJ2-1; abundance: .; v_gene: TRBV28; d_gene: .; CDR3aa: CASSSWASGNEQFF; CDR3nt: TGTGCCAGCAGTTCTTGGGCTTCTGGCAATGAGCAGTTCTTC
len: 14; j_gene: TRBJ2-2; abundance: few; v_gene: TRBV19; d_gene: TRBD1; CDR3aa: CASSRDRDPGELFF; CDR3nt: TGTGCCAGTAGTCGGGACAGGGATCCCGGGGAGCTGTTTTTT
len: 15; j_gene: TRBJ1-1; abundance: .; v_gene: TRBV6-1; d_gene: TRBD1; CDR3aa: CASRQGVEGRTEAFF; CDR3nt: TGTGCCAGCAGACAGGGGGTAGAGGGACGGACTGAAGCTTTCTTT
len: 16; j_gene: TRBJ2-6; abundance: few; v_gene: TRBV4-1; d_gene: .; CDR3aa: CASSQDETSGANVLTF; CDR3nt: TGCGCCAGCAGCCAAGATGAGACTTCAGGGGCCAACGTCCTGACTTTC
len: 16; j_gene: TRBJ1-1; abundance: .; v_gene: TRBV4-2; d_gene: TRBD1; CDR3aa: CASSQEWKGAFNEAFF; CDR3nt: TGTGCCAGCAGCCAAGAATGGAAGGGGGCGTTTAATGAAGCTTTCTTT
len: 15; j_gene: TRBJ2-7; abundance: few; v_gene: TRBV19; d_gene: TRBD2; CDR3aa: CATRPSGRASYEQYF; CDR3nt: TGTGCCACCCGCCCTAGCGGGAGGGCCTCCTACGAGCAGTACTTC
len: 15; j_gene: TRBJ1-4; abundance: once; v_gene: TRBV6-5; d_gene: .; CDR3aa: CASSYGRDFNEKLFF; CDR3nt: TGTGCCAGCAGTTACGGCCGGGATTTTAATGAAAAACTGTTTTTT
len: 14; j_gene: TRBJ1-1; abundance: .; v_gene: TRBV6-5; d_gene: .; CDR3aa: CASSYAELNTEAFF; CDR3nt: TGTGCCAGCAGTTACGCGGAGTTGAACACTGAAGCTTTCTTT
len: 13; j_gene: TRBJ2-5; abundance: .; v_gene: TRBV5-1; d_gene: TRBD1; CDR3aa: CASTRTGTETQYF; CDR3nt: TGCGCCAGCACCCGGACAGGGACTGAGACCCAGTACTTC
len: 14; j_gene: TRBJ1-2; abundance: .; v_gene: TRBV5-6; d_gene: .; CDR3aa: CASSPAGSDYGYTF; CDR3nt: TGTGCCAGCAGCCCGGCGGGTTCGGACTATGGCTACACCTTC
len: 17; j_gene: TRBJ2-2; abundance: few; v_gene: TRBV5-6; d_gene: .; CDR3aa: CASSLGWAIGNTGELFF; CDR3nt: TGTGCCAGCAGCTTGGGGTGGGCTATCGGGAACACCGGGGAGCTGTTTTTT
len: 17; j_gene: TRBJ2-5; abundance: .; v_gene: TRBV7-8; d_gene: .; CDR3aa: CASSLDGIALVSETQYF; CDR3nt: TGTGCCAGCAGCTTAGACGGAATAGCCCTAGTGTCGGAGACCCAGTACTTC
len: 16; j_gene: TRBJ2-3; abundance: .; v_gene: TRBV14; d_gene: TRBD2; CDR3aa: CASSPGLAGLTDTQYF; CDR3nt: TGTGCCAGCAGCCCAGGACTAGCGGGGCTCACAGATACGCAGTATTTT
len: 16; j_gene: TRBJ1-2; abundance: .; v_gene: TRBV9; d_gene: TRBD1; CDR3aa: CASSQRTGLSIDGYTF; CDR3nt: TGTGCCAGCAGCCAAAGGACAGGATTGTCGATAGATGGCTACACCTTC
len: 15; j_gene: TRBJ2-4; abundance: .; v_gene: TRBV30; d_gene: TRBD1; CDR3aa: CAWRPRDRAKNIQYF; CDR3nt: TGTGCCTGGAGGCCTCGGGACAGAGCCAAAAACATTCAGTACTTC
len: 16; j_gene: TRBJ2-3; abundance: .; v_gene: TRBV6-5; d_gene: .; CDR3aa: CASSYFPNGHTDTQYF; CDR3nt: TGTGCCAGCAGTTACTTCCCCAATGGACACACAGATACGCAGTATTTT
len: 14; j_gene: TRBJ2-7; abundance: .; v_gene: TRBV2; d_gene: TRBD2; CDR3aa: CASSGLAGPYEQYF; CDR3nt: TGTGCCAGCAGTGGACTAGCGGGCCCCTACGAGCAGTACTTC
len: 13; j_gene: TRBJ1-2; abundance: .; v_gene: TRBV6-6; d_gene: .; CDR3aa: CASSYVSVYGYTF; CDR3nt: TGTGCCAGCAGTTACGTCTCTGTATATGGCTACACCTTC
len: 15; j_gene: TRBJ2-7; abundance: .; v_gene: TRBV29-1; d_gene: TRBD2; CDR3aa: CSVANTGGRFDEQYF; CDR3nt: TGCAGCGTAGCGAACACTGGCGGGAGGTTCGACGAGCAGTACTTC
len: 15; j_gene: TRBJ2-1; abundance: .; v_gene: TRBV7-2; d_gene: TRBD2; CDR3aa: CASSLVGRAGDEQFF; CDR3nt: TGTGCCAGCAGCTTAGTCGGGAGGGCCGGGGATGAGCAGTTCTTC
len: 14; j_gene: TRBJ1-2; abundance: .; v_gene: TRBV5-6; d_gene: .; CDR3aa: CASSKKGGASGYTF; CDR3nt: TGTGCCAGCAGCAAGAAAGGGGGGGCCTCAGGCTACACCTTC
len: 15; j_gene: TRBJ1-2; abundance: .; v_gene: TRBV7-2; d_gene: TRBD1; CDR3aa: CASSFLGQGEVGYTF; CDR3nt: TGTGCCAGCAGCTTCCTTGGACAGGGAGAGGTGGGCTACACCTTC
len: 14; j_gene: TRBJ1-5; abundance: .; v_gene: TRBV6-5; d_gene: TRBD1; CDR3aa: CASSYRTGNQPQHF; CDR3nt: TGTGCCAGCAGTTACCGGACAGGTAATCAGCCCCAGCATTTT
len: 12; j_gene: TRBJ1-2; abundance: .; v_gene: TRBV7-2; d_gene: .; CDR3aa: CASSLDWRGYTF; CDR3nt: TGTGCCAGCAGCTTAGATTGGAGGGGCTACACCTTC
len: 19; j_gene: TRBJ2-1; abundance: few; v_gene: TRBV2; d_gene: TRBD2; CDR3aa: CASSEVYRLAGVVRNEQFF; CDR3nt: TGTGCCAGCAGTGAAGTTTATAGGCTAGCGGGAGTTGTCAGAAATGAGCAGTTCTTC
len: 14; j_gene: TRBJ2-7; abundance: once; v_gene: TRBV28; d_gene: TRBD1; CDR3aa: CASSRMGQGYEQYF; CDR3nt: TGTGCCAGCAGTCGGATGGGACAGGGATACGAGCAGTACTTC
len: 16; j_gene: TRBJ2-7; abundance: .; v_gene: TRBV4-1; d_gene: TRBD2; CDR3aa: CASSQVLAGSSYEQYF; CDR3nt: TGCGCCAGCAGCCAAGTCCTAGCGGGGAGCTCCTACGAGCAGTACTTC
len: 15; j_gene: TRBJ2-7; abundance: once; v_gene: TRBV9; d_gene: .; CDR3aa: CASSVSPGSLYEQYF; CDR3nt: TGTGCCAGCAGCGTTTCCCCAGGGTCCTTATACGAGCAGTACTTC
len: 15; j_gene: TRBJ2-2; abundance: few; v_gene: TRBV5-1; d_gene: .; CDR3aa: CASSSTGSNTGELFF; CDR3nt: TGCGCCAGCAGTAGTACAGGGTCGAACACCGGGGAGCTGTTTTTT
len: 13; j_gene: TRBJ1-1; abundance: .; v_gene: TRBV30; d_gene: TRBD1; CDR3aa: CAWTDRGNTEAFF; CDR3nt: TGTGCCTGGACTGACAGGGGGAACACTGAAGCTTTCTTT
len: 14; j_gene: TRBJ1-5; abundance: .; v_gene: TRBV6-5; d_gene: .; CDR3aa: CASSYSSLNQPQHF; CDR3nt: TGTGCCAGCAGTTACTCGAGCCTCAATCAGCCCCAGCATTTT
len: 12; j_gene: TRBJ2-3; abundance: few; v_gene: TRBV29-1; d_gene: TRBD2; CDR3aa: CSVGGLADTQYF; CDR3nt: TGCAGCGTTGGTGGACTAGCAGATACGCAGTATTTT
len: 16; j_gene: TRBJ1-5; abundance: .; v_gene: TRBV7-8; d_gene: .; CDR3aa: CASSSDRTYSNQPQHF; CDR3nt: TGTGCCAGCAGCTCCGACAGGACGTATAGCAATCAGCCCCAGCATTTT
len: 11; j_gene: TRBJ2-5; abundance: .; v_gene: TRBV28; d_gene: .; CDR3aa: CASTGFETQYF; CDR3nt: TGTGCCAGCACGGGATTCGAGACCCAGTACTTC
len: 18; j_gene: TRBJ2-3; abundance: .; v_gene: TRBV5-5; d_gene: TRBD2; CDR3aa: CASSWGLAGGTSTDTQYF; CDR3nt: TGTGCCAGCAGCTGGGGACTAGCGGGGGGTACTAGCACAGATACGCAGTATTTT
len: 16; j_gene: TRBJ2-1; abundance: .; v_gene: TRBV2; d_gene: TRBD2; CDR3aa: CASFLRRGGGHNEQFF; CDR3nt: TGTGCCAGCTTCCTTAGGCGCGGCGGGGGGCACAATGAGCAGTTCTTC
len: 15; j_gene: TRBJ1-5; abundance: .; v_gene: TRBV28; d_gene: TRBD1; CDR3aa: CASSTGQGDNQPQHF; CDR3nt: TGTGCCAGCAGCACGGGACAGGGGGACAATCAGCCCCAGCATTTT
len: 13; j_gene: TRBJ2-5; abundance: .; v_gene: TRBV11-2; d_gene: .; CDR3aa: CASSSDYYETQYF; CDR3nt: TGTGCCAGCAGCTCCGACTATTATGAGACCCAGTACTTC
len: 12; j_gene: TRBJ2-7; abundance: .; v_gene: TRBV6-5; d_gene: .; CDR3aa: CASSAGRREQYF; CDR3nt: TGTGCCAGCAGTGCGGGAAGGAGGGAGCAGTACTTC